Below, 3 T cell receptor beta chains from the same sample are listed, as sequenced in a study of cytomegalovirus exposure and HLA in healthy donors. The PCR had 60 Vbeta and 13 Jbeta primers. The data were produced by immunoSEQ multiplex PCR, yet TCRdb's version contains in-frame clones alone and is incomplete. Altogether approximately 140,000 clones are present, roughly four fifths being singletons, with the ten largest covering 0.75% to 0.95%. Sequencing input: PBMCs. The receptors were sampled from a woman in her sixties or seventies in good health and CMV-seronegative.

This clone was found a few times. One end of the junction does not line up with germline, which may come from a read error. This rearrangement joins TRBV6-5 to TRBJ1-2, with 8 nucleotides matching TRBD1. The length of the CDR3 is 12 residues. CDR1 and CDR2 from the germline V gene are MNHEY and SVGAGI. The CDR3 loop is CASRLDRGVFAF. The CDR3 coding sequence is TGTGCCAGCAGACTCGACAGGGGAGTGTTTGCCTTC.

The chain has TRBV15 and TRBJ2-1; 9 bases line up with TRBD2. The CDR3 runs to 16 residues. The junction had 10 bases not matched to a gene; V was cut back by 5 bases and J by 5 bases. The germline gives CDR1 LNHNV, CDR2 YYDKDF (reference sequence). CDR3 in amino acids: CATSRGSAGGDNEQFF. The CDR3 bases are TGTGCCACCAGCCGGGGATCAGCGGGAGGTGACAATGAGCAGTTCTTC.

V and J are TRBV4-2 and TRBJ2-2; 7 bases are shared with TRBD1. Per germline, CDR1 LGHNA and CDR2 YNFKEQ. CDR3 length equals 16 residues. The ends lost 6 bases at V and 0 bases at J; junction bases unmatched: 7. CDR3 bases: TGTGCCAGCAGACATAGACAGGGAACGAACACCGGGGAGCTGTTTTTT. It yields the protein CASRHRQGTNTGELFF.